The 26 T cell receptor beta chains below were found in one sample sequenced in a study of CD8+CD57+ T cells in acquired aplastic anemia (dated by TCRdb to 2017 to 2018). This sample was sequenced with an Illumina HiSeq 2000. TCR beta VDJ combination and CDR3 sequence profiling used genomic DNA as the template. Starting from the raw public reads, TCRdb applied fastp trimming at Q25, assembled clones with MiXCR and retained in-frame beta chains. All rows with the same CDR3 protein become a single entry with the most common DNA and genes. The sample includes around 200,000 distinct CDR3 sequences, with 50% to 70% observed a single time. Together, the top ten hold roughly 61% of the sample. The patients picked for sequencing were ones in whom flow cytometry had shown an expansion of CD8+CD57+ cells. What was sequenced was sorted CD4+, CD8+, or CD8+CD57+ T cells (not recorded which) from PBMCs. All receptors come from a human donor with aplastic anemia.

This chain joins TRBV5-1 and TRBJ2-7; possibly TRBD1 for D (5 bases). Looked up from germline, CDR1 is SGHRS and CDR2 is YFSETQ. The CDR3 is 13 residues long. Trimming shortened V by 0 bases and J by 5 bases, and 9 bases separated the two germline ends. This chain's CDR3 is CASSLVRQNEQYF. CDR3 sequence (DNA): TGCGCCAGCAGCTTGGTGCGACAGAACGAGCAGTACTTC.

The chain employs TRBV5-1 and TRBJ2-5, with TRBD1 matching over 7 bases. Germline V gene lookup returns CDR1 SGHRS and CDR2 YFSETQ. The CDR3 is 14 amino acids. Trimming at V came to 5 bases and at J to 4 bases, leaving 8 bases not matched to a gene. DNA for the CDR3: TGCGCCAGCAGTCCTGGACAGGTGGGAGAGACCCAGTACTTC. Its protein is CASSPGQVGETQYF.

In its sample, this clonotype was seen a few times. The DNA for the CDR3 is TGTGCCAGCAGTGGCGGGACAGCGTATGGCTACACCTTC. Translated: CASSGGTAYGYTF. This chain links TRBV5-6 with TRBJ1-2; 7 nucleotides align to TRBD1. The CDR3 is 13 amino acids. CDR1 and CDR2 (germline): SGHDT, YYEEEE. With V trimmed by 5 bases and J by 5 bases, 6 bases remained unmatched.

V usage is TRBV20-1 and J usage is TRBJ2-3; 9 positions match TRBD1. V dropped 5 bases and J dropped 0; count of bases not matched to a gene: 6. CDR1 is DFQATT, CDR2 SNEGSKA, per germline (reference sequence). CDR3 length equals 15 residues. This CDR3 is CSAETGGGSTDTQYF. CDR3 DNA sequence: TGCAGTGCTGAAACAGGGGGCGGGAGCACAGATACGCAGTATTTT.

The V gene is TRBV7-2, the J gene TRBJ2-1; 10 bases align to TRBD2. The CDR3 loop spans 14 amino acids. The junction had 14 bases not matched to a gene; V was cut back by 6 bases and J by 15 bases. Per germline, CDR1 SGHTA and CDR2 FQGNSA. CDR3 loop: CASSRDPSGRVWFF. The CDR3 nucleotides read TGTGCCAGCAGTCGAGACCCGAGCGGGAGGGTATGGTTCTTC.

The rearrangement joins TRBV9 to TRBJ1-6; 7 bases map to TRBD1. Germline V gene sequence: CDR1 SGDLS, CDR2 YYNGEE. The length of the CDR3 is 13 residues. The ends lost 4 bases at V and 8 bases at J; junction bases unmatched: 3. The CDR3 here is CASSFQGDSPLHF. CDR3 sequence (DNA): TGTGCCAGCAGCTTCCAGGGGGATTCACCCCTCCACTTT.

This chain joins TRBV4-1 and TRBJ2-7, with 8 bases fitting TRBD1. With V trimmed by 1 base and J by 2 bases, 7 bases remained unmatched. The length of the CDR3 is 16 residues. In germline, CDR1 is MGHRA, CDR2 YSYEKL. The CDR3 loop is CASSQVTGQVAYEQYF. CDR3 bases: TGCGCCAGCAGCCAAGTTACGGGACAGGTGGCCTACGAGCAGTACTTC.

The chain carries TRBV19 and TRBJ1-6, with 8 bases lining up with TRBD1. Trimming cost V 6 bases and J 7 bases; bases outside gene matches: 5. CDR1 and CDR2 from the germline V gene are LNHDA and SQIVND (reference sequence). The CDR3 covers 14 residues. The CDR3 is CASSDRGMNSPLHF. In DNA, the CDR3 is TGTGCCAGTAGCGACAGGGGAATGAATTCACCCCTCCACTTT.

CDR3 loop: CSARDGLAGTDTQYF. Here the CDR3 DNA reads TGCAGTGCTAGAGACGGACTAGCGGGGACAGATACGCAGTATTTT. The chain links TRBV20-1 to TRBJ2-3; 12 bases match TRBD2. From germline, CDR1 is DFQATT and CDR2 SNEGSKA (reference sequence). Unmatched junction bases numbered 1, after V lost 0 bases and J lost 3 bases. This CDR3 spans 15 amino acids.

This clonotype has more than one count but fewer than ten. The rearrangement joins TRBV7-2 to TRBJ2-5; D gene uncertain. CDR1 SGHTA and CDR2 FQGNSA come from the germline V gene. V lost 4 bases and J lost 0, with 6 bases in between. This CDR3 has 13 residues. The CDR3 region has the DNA TGTGCCAGCAGCTCGCTAAACCAAGAGACCCAGTACTTC. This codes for CASSSLNQETQYF.

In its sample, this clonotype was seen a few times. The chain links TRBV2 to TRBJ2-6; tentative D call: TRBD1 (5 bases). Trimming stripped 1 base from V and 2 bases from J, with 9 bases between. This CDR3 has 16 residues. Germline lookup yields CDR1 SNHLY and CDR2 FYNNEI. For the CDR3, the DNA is TGTGCCAGCAGTGAAGGGGCAGGGACTGGGGCCAACGTCCTGACTTTC. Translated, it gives CASSEGAGTGANVLTF.

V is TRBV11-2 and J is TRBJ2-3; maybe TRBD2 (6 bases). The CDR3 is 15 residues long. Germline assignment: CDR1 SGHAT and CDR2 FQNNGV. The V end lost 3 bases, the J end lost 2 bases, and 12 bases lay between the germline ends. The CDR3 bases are TGTGCCAGCAGCTTGGAGGGCAGGTCCACAGATACGCAGTATTTT. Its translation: CASSLEGRSTDTQYF. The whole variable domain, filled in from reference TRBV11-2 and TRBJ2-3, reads EAGVAQSPRYKIIEKRQSVAFWCNPISGHATLYWYQQILGQGPKLLIQFQNNGVVDDSQLPKDRFSAERLKGVDSTLKIQPAKLEDSAVYLCASSLEGRSTDTQYFGPGTRLTVL.

The CDR3 bases are TGTGCCAGCAGCGTAGGCAGGGGCTATGGCTACACCTTC. This translates into CASSVGRGYGYTF. The chain is built from TRBV9 and TRBJ1-2; D is perhaps TRBD1 (6 bases). The V gene lost 0 bases and the J gene lost 4 bases, with 7 bases spanning the gap. Germline loops: CDR1 SGDLS, CDR2 YYNGEE. The CDR3 is 13 amino acids.

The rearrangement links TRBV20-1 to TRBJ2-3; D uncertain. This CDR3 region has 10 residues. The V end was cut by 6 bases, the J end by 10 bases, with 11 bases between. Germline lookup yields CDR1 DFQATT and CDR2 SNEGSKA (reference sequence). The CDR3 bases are TGCAGTGCCATCTCGGGTTCGCAGTATTTT. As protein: CSAISGSQYF.

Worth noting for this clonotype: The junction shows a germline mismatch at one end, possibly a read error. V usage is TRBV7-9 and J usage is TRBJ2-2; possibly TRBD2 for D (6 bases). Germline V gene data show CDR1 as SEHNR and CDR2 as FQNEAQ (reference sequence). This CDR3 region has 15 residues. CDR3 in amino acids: CASSLAVAVTGELFF. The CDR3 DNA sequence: TGCGCCAGCAGCTTAGCGGTAGCGGTGACCGGGGAGCTGTTTTTT.

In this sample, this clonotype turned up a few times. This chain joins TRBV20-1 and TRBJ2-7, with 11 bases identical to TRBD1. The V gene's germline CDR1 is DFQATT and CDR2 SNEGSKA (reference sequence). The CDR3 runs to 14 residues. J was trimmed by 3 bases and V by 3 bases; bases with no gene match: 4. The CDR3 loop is CSARGGTGGYEQYF. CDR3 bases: TGCAGTGCTAGGGGGGGGACAGGGGGCTACGAGCAGTACTTC.

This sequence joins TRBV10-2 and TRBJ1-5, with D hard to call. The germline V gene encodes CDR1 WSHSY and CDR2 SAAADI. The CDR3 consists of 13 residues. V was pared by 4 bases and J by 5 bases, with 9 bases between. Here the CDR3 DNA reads TGCGCCAGCAGTGGGACCTCCGATCAGCCCCAGCATTTT. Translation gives CASSGTSDQPQHF.

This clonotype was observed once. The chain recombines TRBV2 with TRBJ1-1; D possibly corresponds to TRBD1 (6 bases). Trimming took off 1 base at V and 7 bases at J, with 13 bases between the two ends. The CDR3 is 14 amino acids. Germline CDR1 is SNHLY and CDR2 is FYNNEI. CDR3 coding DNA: TGTGCCAGCAGTGAAGAGGGCAGGGGTAATGAAGCTTTCTTT. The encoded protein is CASSEEGRGNEAFF.

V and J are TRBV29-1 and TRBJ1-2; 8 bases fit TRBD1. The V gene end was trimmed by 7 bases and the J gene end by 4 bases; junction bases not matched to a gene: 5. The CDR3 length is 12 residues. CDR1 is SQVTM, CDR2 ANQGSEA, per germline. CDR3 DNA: TGCAGCGCAGGGGGCACAGGCTATGGCTACACCTTC. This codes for CSAGGTGYGYTF.

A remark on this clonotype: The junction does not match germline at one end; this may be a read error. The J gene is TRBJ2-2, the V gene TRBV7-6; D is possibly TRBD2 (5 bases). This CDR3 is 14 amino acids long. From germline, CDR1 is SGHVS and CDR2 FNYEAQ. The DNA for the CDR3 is TGTGCTAGCAGCTTAGCGATAGCTACCGGGGAGCTGTTTTTT. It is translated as CASSLAIATGELFF.

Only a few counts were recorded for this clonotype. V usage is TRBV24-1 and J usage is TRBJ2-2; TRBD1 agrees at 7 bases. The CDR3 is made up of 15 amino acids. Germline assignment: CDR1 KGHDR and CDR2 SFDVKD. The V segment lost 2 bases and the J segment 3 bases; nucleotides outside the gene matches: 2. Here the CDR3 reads CATSDWTGYTGELFF. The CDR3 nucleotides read TGTGCCACCAGTGATTGGACAGGCTACACCGGGGAGCTGTTTTTT.

The chain's CDR3 is CASSPQTSYNEQFF. As DNA, the CDR3 is TGTGCCAGCAGCCCCCAGACTTCCTACAATGAGCAGTTCTTC. The chain combines TRBV7-9 with TRBJ2-1; D call uncertain. The V gene's germline CDR1 is SEHNR and CDR2 FQNEAQ (reference sequence). The length of the CDR3 is 14 residues. Trimming removed 5 bases from V and 1 base from J, with 9 bases in between.

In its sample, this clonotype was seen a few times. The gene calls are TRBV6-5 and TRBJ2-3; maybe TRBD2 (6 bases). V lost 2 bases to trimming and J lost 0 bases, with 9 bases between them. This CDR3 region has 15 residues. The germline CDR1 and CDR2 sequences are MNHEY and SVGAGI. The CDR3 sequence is CASSYRGASTDTQYF. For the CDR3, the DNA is TGTGCCAGCAGTTACCGCGGGGCTAGCACAGATACGCAGTATTTT.

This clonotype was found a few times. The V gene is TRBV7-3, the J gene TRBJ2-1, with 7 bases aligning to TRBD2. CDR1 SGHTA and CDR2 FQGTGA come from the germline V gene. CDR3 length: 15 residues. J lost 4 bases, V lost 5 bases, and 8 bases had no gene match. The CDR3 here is CASSIQAGIYNEQFF. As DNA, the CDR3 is TGTGCCAGCAGCATACAAGCGGGGATTTACAATGAGCAGTTCTTC.

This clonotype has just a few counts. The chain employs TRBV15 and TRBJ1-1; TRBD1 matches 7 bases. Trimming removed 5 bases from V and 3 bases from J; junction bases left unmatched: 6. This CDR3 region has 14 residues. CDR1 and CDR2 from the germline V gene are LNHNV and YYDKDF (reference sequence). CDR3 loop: CATSVSGTDTEAFF. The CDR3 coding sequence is TGTGCCACCAGCGTCTCCGGGACAGACACTGAAGCTTTCTTT.

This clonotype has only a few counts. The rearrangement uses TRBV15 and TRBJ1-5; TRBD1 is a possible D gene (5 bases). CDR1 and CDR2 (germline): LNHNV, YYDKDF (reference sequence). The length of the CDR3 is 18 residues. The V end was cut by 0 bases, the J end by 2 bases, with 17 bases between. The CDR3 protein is CATSRDREGARGNQPQHF. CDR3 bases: TGTGCCACCAGCAGAGATCGAGAAGGGGCGCGAGGCAATCAGCCCCAGCATTTT.